A selection of T cell receptor beta chains follows, all from one sample in a study of identical twins. Each CDR3 protein gets one entry after TCRdb re-called the 5' RACE reads with MiXCR. The sample records 700,000 or so distinct CDR3 sequences, 21% being singletons. This sample also belongs to another study, concerning T cells expressing NK-cell markers.

Specimen: PBMCs. The receptors come from a woman between 18 and 30 years old in good health. Both conserved end residues are part of each CDR3. A D gene is named only where the DNA matches it firmly. Size tells how often a clone was seen (once, few, many) or the class of an expanded clone, and some rows leave it out.

D gene	J gene	clone size	V gene	CDR3 DNA	CDR3 protein
NA	TRBJ2-7	few	TRBV10-2	TGCGCCAGCAGTGATCTCGGCAGGGTGACCTACGAGCAGTACTTC	CASSDLGRVTYEQYF
TRBD1	TRBJ2-4	NA	TRBV20-1	TGCAGTGCTGGGACAGGAAAGCCCAAAAACATTCAGTACTTC	CSAGTGKPKNIQYF
NA	TRBJ2-5	few	TRBV25-1	TGTGCCAGCAGTACGCGGGGACACGTACTTGAGACCCAGTACTTC	CASSTRGHVLETQYF
TRBD1	TRBJ2-1	few	TRBV29-1	TGCAGCGTCCGGGACAGGGGATCCTACAATGAGCAGTTCTTC	CSVRDRGSYNEQFF
TRBD2	TRBJ2-3	few	TRBV12-3/TRBV12-4	TGTGCCAGCAGTCCCAGACTAGCGAGCACAGATACGCAGTATTTT	CASSPRLASTDTQYF
NA	TRBJ2-3	NA	TRBV7-2	TGTGCCAGCAGCGCCGTGGGGGGTGCAGATACGCAGTATTTT	CASSAVGGADTQYF
TRBD2	TRBJ2-1	NA	TRBV6-4	TGTGCCAGCAGGGGACTAGCGGAGTCCCATGAGCAGTTCTTC	CASRGLAESHEQFF
NA	TRBJ2-2	few	TRBV7-2	TGTGCCAGCAGCTTAAAGCGGCCCGGGGAGCTGTTTTTT	CASSLKRPGELFF
NA	TRBJ2-1	few	TRBV20-1	TGCAGTGCTAGGGGTCGCGGGTGGGAATACAATGAGCAGTTCTTC	CSARGRGWEYNEQFF
TRBD1	TRBJ2-1	few	TRBV12-3/TRBV12-4	TGTGCCAGCAGTCCCCGGGCAGGGGGAAGTGAGCAGTTCTTC	CASSPRAGGSEQFF
NA	TRBJ2-5	few	TRBV4-2	TGTGCCAGCAGCCAAGATGGCACACAAGAGACCCAGTACTTC	CASSQDGTQETQYF